These T cell receptor beta chains were read from a single sample in a study of T cells after yellow fever vaccination. One entry per CDR3 protein results from TCRdb running MiXCR on the 5' RACE reads. The sample records over 150,000 distinct CDR3 sequences, 6.5% to 8.5% being singletons. This sample comprised CD4+ T cells sorted from PBMCs, obtained 4 to 5 days after the first yellow fever vaccination. The receptors derive from a man aged 18 to 29 who received the YFV17D yellow fever vaccine. Each CDR3 is given with its conserved first and last residue. Each record gives: V gene, D gene, J gene, CDR3 protein. A D gene is named only where the DNA matches it firmly.

>TRBV5-5|.|TRBJ1-2
CASSVDGDNYGYTF
>TRBV4-1|TRBD1|TRBJ1-2
CASSPPRQGAHGYTF
>TRBV10-3|TRBD2|TRBJ2-2
CAISDPGLGNTGELFF
>TRBV20-1|.|TRBJ1-1
CSARHTEAFF
>TRBV7-2|.|TRBJ2-2
CASSLGGNTGELFF
>TRBV3-1|.|TRBJ1-5
CASSLQGQPQHF
>TRBV10-3|.|TRBJ1-2
CAISESQTYYGYTF
>TRBV7-2|TRBD1|TRBJ1-1
CASSYRGRDTEAFF
>TRBV29-1|TRBD1|TRBJ1-4
CSARQGVEKLFF
>TRBV5-4|.|TRBJ2-5
CASSLGERAAQETQYF
>TRBV10-1|.|TRBJ2-5
CASSESMPGRSPQYF
>TRBV12-3/TRBV12-4|.|TRBJ1-3
CASLLGAGNTIYF
>TRBV27|TRBD2|TRBJ2-3
CASSLRRGGSTDTQYF
>TRBV4-3|TRBD1|TRBJ2-1
CASSQDSGTEVGQFF
>TRBV18|TRBD2|TRBJ2-3
CASSPPTSGGLTDTQYF
>TRBV6-2/TRBV6-3|TRBD1|TRBJ2-2
CASSPGTATGELFF
>TRBV5-1|.|TRBJ1-5
CASSTGGGDQPQHF
>TRBV9|.|TRBJ1-2
CASSAGTYYGYTF
>TRBV10-3|TRBD2|TRBJ2-3
CAINGGAADTQYF
>TRBV23-1|TRBD2|TRBJ2-5
CASSHKTSGRKETQYF
>TRBV7-9|.|TRBJ2-2
CASSFASPNTGELFF
>TRBV5-1|.|TRBJ1-3
CASSLESTGNTIYF
>TRBV19|.|TRBJ1-4
CASSMRIAEKLFF